This T cell receptor (beta chain) was sequenced for a study of blood T cell repertoires in COVID-19. Participants' own reports of clinical history determined their cohort assignment. Profiling relied on immunoSEQ multiplex PCR, and the TCRdb table lists in-frame clones only, not all of them. The top ten hold around 1.1% of the sample, which has 350,000 to 550,000 clones, 85% to 90% seen once. Sequencing was carried out using PBMCs or T cells enriched from blood (not recorded which). The origin of this receptor is a man aged 25 to 45 who had recovered from COVID-19.

The CDR3, as DNA: TGTGCCAGCACCCGGGATGTTCAGCCCCAGCATTTT. This codes for CASTRDVQPQHF. J is TRBJ1-5 and V is TRBV28; D gene uncertain. V was cut by 7 bases and J by 6 bases, with 10 bases left in between. The CDR3 covers 12 residues. Germline V lookup: CDR1 MDHEN, CDR2 SYDVKM. Based on the CDR3 plus reference TRBV28 and TRBJ1-5, the full variable domain is DVKVTQSSRYLVKRTGEKVFLECVQDMDHENMFWYRQDPGLGLRLIYFSYDVKMKEKGDIPEGYSVSREKKERFSLILESASTNQTSMYLCASTRDVQPQHFGDGTRLSIL.